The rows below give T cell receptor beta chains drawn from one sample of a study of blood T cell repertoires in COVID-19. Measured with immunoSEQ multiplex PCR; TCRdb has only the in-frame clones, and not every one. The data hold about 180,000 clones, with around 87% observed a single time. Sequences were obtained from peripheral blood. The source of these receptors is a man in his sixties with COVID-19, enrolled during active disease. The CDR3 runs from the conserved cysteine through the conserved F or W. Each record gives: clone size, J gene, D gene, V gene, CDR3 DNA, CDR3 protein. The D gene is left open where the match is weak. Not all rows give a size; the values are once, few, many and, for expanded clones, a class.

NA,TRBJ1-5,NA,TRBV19,TGTGCCAGTAGGATGGGCGGGGAGCCCCAGCATTTT,CASRMGGEPQHF
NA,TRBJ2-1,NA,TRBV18,TGTGCCAGCTCACCACCGGAGATAATGAAGAATGAGCAGTTCTTC,CASSPPEIMKNEQFF
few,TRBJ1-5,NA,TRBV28,TGTGCCAGCAGTTTTGGCTATCAGCCCCAGCATTTT,CASSFGYQPQHF
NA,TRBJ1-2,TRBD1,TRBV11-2,TGTGCCAGCAGCTCCCGGGACAGGGTCGTCGGCTACACCTTC,CASSSRDRVVGYTF
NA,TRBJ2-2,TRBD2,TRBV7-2,TGTGCCAGCAGTCCCACCGGACTAGCGGGAGCCGGGGAGCTGTTTTTT,CASSPTGLAGAGELFF
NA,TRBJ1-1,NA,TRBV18,TGTGCCAGCTCACCACCGGGCCGGGGCACTGAAGCTTTCTTT,CASSPPGRGTEAFF
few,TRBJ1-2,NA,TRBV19,TGTGCCAGTAGTATTTACTCACCGGTTTCTGGCTACACCTTC,CASSIYSPVSGYTF
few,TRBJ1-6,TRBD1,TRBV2,TGTGCCAGCAGCCGGGTTACAGGGGGGAATTCACCCCTCCACTTT,CASSRVTGGNSPLHF
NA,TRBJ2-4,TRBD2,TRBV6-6,TGTGCCAGCAGTAAGACTAGCGGATCCGGGGTAGATCAGTACTTC,CASSKTSGSGVDQYF
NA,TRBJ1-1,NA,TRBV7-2,TGTGCCACGGGGGAGCGTATGAACACTGAAGCTTTCTTT,CATGERMNTEAFF
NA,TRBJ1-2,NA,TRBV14,TGTGCCAGCAGCCAAGTATACCAGGGCGGCTACACCTTC,CASSQVYQGGYTF
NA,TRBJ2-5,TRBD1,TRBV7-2,TGTGCCAGCAGCTTAAGCCCTGACAGGGTAGAGACCCAGTACTTC,CASSLSPDRVETQYF
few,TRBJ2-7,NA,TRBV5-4,TGTGCCAGCAGCTTGGCAAACAGGTACGAGCAGTACTTC,CASSLANRYEQYF
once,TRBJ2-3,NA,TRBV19,TGTGCCAGTAGTATTTCCCTGCCCAGGGCGATAGATACGCAGTATTTT,CASSISLPRAIDTQYF
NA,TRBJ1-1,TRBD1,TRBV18,TGTGCCAGCTCACAAAACGGGGGACAGGAGAACACTGAAGCTTTCTTT,CASSQNGGQENTEAFF
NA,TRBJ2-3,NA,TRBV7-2,TGTGCCAGCAGCCCGGGACTTAGCACAGATACGCAGTATTTT,CASSPGLSTDTQYF
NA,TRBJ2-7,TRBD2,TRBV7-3,TGTGCCAGCAGCGAGCGGGAGGGCCTCTACGAGCAGTACTTC,CASSEREGLYEQYF
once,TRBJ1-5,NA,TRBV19,TGTGCCAGTAGAAGACAGGTCGGATTCGTAGGGCCCCAGCATTTT,CASRRQVGFVGPQHF
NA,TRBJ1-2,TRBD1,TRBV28,TGTGCCACCGGGAGGGGGCGAACTGGCTACACCTTC,CATGRGRTGYTF
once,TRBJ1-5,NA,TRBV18,TGTGCCAGCTCAGCGACAGAAGGTAGCGGTCAGCCCCAGCATTTT,CASSATEGSGQPQHF
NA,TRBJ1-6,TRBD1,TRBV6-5,TGTGCCAGCAGCAGAGACAGGGCTGATAATTCACCCCTCCACTTT,CASSRDRADNSPLHF
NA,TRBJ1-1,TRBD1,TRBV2,TGTGCCAGCAGTGAAGGGACAGGCGTCAACACTGAAGCTTTCTTT,CASSEGTGVNTEAFF
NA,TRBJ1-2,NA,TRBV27,TGTGCCAGCAGTTTAAAGGGAGGTAACTATGGCTACACCTTC,CASSLKGGNYGYTF
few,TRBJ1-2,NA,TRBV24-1,TGTGCCACCAGTGACGGACTGATGTCTCCCTATGGCTACACCTTC,CATSDGLMSPYGYTF
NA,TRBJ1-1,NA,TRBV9,TGTGCCAGCAGCCCCGGGACTAATGAAGCTTTCTTT,CASSPGTNEAFF
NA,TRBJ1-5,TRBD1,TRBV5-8,TGTGCCAGCAGCGGCCAGGGGGCTCGGCAGCCCCAGCATTTT,CASSGQGARQPQHF
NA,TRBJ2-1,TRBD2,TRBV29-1,TGCAGCGTTGAACCCCTAGCGGGAGGGTATGAGCAGTTCTTC,CSVEPLAGGYEQFF
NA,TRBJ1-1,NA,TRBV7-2,TGTGCCAGCAGGTTACATCGGTCCACTGAAGCTTTCTTT,CASRLHRSTEAFF
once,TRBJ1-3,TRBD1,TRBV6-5,TGTGCCAGCGAGGACAGGGGTGGTGGAAACACCATATATTTT,CASEDRGGGNTIYF
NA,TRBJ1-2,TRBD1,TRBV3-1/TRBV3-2,TGTGCCAGCAGCCAAGAAGGAGGGACAGGGAAGAACTATGGCTACACCTTC,CASSQEGGTGKNYGYTF
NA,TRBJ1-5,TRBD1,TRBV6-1,TGTGCCAGCAGTGAAAGAGCGACAGGGTTCAGCAATCAGCCCCAGCATTTT,CASSERATGFSNQPQHF
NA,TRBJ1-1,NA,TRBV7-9,TGTGCCAGCACCGACTGGAGGAGCACTGAAGCTTTCTTT,CASTDWRSTEAFF
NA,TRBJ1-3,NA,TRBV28,TGTGCCAGCTCGACCTCTAGCTGGCCAGGCCTGGTCGATTTT,CASSTSSWPGLVDF
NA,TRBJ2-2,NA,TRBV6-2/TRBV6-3,TGTGCCAGCAGTTACGGGGCAGGGCTCACCGGGGAGCTGTTTTTT,CASSYGAGLTGELFF
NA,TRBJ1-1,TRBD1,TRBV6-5,TGTGCCAGCAGTAAGACAGGGGGCAGGAACACTGAAGCTTTCTTT,CASSKTGGRNTEAFF
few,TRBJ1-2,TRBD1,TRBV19,TGTGCCAGTAGTATGGGGACAGGGAACTATGGCTACACCTTC,CASSMGTGNYGYTF
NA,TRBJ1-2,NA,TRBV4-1,TGCGCCAGCAGCCAAGACCGGACGGGAGGATACTATGGCTACACCTTC,CASSQDRTGGYYGYTF
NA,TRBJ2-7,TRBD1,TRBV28,TGTGCCAGCAGCGGACAGGAGCCCTACGAGCAGTACTTC,CASSGQEPYEQYF
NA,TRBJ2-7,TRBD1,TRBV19,TGTGCCAGTAGTATTACAGGGGTGAGGAACGAGCAGTACTTC,CASSITGVRNEQYF
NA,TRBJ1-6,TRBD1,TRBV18,TGTGCCAGCTCACCCCGGGACAGTGTCTATAATTCACCCCTCCACTTT,CASSPRDSVYNSPLHF
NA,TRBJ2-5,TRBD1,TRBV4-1,TGCGCCAGCAGCCGAGAGGGACAGGGAACGGTTGGGACCCAGTACTTC,CASSREGQGTVGTQYF
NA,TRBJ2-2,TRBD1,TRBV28,TGTGCCAGCAGTCAGGCAGGACAGGGAGCCGGGGAGCTGTTTTTT,CASSQAGQGAGELFF
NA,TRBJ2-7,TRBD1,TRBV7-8,TGTGCCAGCAGCGCGGGACAGGGAATGCCCTACGAGCAGTACTTC,CASSAGQGMPYEQYF
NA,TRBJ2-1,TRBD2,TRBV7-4,TGTGCCAGCAGCTTAGTTGGGATCTCTAGCGGGGGCCTATACAATGAGCAGTTCTTC,CASSLVGISSGGLYNEQFF
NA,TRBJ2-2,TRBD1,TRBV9,TGTGCCAGCAGCACCTCCGGGACAGGGGGTGTCGGGGAGCTGTTTTTT,CASSTSGTGGVGELFF
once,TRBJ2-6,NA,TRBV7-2,TGTGCCAGCAGCTTAAGAGAGGGAGCTGGGGCCAACGTCCTGACTTTC,CASSLREGAGANVLTF
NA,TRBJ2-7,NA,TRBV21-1,TGTGCCAGCAATGCCCCAATTCCGGGACATGTTTTCCACGAGCAGTACTTC,CASNAPIPGHVFHEQYF
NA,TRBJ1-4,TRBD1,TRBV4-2,TGTGCCAGCAGCCAAGGGGTAGGGGACAGGGCTGAAAAACTGTTTTTT,CASSQGVGDRAEKLFF
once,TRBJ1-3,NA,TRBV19,TGTGCCAGTACCTCTACCCGAGCGGAATCTGGAAACACCATATATTTT,CASTSTRAESGNTIYF
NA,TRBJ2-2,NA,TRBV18,TGTGCCAGCTCACAACAGGGAAACACCGGGGAGCTGTTTTTT,CASSQQGNTGELFF
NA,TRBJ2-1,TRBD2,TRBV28,TGTGCCAGCTCCGGGGGGGGATGGTCCTACAATGAGCAGTTCTTC,CASSGGGWSYNEQFF
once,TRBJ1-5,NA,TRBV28,TGTGCCAGCAGGGTGGACAGTTCTCGGCCCCAGCATTTT,CASRVDSSRPQHF
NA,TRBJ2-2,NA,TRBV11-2,TGTGCCAGCAGCTTAGGTCTAGTCACCGGGGAGCTGTTTTTT,CASSLGLVTGELFF